This T cell receptor (beta chain) derives from a study of blood T cell repertoires in COVID-19. Study context: Material from acute and convalescent COVID-19 was sourced from the United States, Italy and Spain. Nucleic acid was either cDNA or gDNA, and it came from T cells, B-cell-depleted T cells, or PBMCs.

In the authors' methods: By means of reference gene primer amplification, nucleated cell counts were estimated. Some clones are missing from TCRdb's copy, which holds only in-frame ones; the method was immunoSEQ multiplex PCR. Clonal size and the V and J genes are those of that table, whereas D and trimming came from the DNA. The sample has some 120,000 clones; approximately 71% are singletons. Germline V lookup: CDR1 SGHDN, CDR2 FVKESK. V was pared by 4 bases and J by 9 bases, with 6 bases of the junction left unmatched. The CDR3 runs 13 residues. Input material: peripheral blood. The sequence derives from a woman in her seventies with acute or convalescent COVID-19. V usage is TRBV14 and J usage is TRBJ2-4, with 7 bases matching TRBD1. This CDR3 is CASSPMTGSIQYF. The DNA of the CDR3 is TGTGCCAGCAGCCCGATGACAGGGTCCATTCAGTACTTC.